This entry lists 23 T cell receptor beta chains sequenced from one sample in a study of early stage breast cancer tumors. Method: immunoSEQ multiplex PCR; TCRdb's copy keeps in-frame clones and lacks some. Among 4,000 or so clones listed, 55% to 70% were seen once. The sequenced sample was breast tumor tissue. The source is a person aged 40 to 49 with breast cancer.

The CDR3 DNA reads TGCAGCGTTGACGGGCATTGGGGCGCAGATACGCAGTATTTT. Protein sequence: CSVDGHWGADTQYF. The chain is built from TRBV29-1 and TRBJ2-3, with D possibly matching TRBD1 (5 bases). Germline values: CDR1 SQVTM, CDR2 ANQGSEA. This CDR3 spans 14 amino acids. Trimming removed 3 bases from V and 4 bases from J, with 14 bases in between.

Here the CDR3 reads CASTSRTGELFF. CDR3 in DNA: TGTGCCAGCACCAGCCGTACCGGGGAGCTGTTTTTT. The gene calls are TRBV7-3 and TRBJ2-2; the D is unclear. The length of the CDR3 is 12 residues. Trimming cost V 7 bases and J 5 bases, with 8 bases left between them. Germline lookup yields CDR1 SGHTA and CDR2 FQGTGA.

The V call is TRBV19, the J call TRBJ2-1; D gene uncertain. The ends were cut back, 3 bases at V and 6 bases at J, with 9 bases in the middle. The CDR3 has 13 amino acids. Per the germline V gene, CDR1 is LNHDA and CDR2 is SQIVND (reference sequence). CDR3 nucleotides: TGTGCCAGTAGTATTGTTGGATCCAATGAGCAGTTCTTC. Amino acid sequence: CASSIVGSNEQFF.

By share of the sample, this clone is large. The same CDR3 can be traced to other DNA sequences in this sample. CDR3 nucleotide sequence: TGTGCCAGTAGTTCCTTAGCGGGAGTTCGGTACGAGCAGTACTTC. It yields the protein CASSSLAGVRYEQYF. This rearrangement joins TRBV19 to TRBJ2-7; 9 bases line up with TRBD2. V lost 5 bases to trimming and J lost 4 bases; unmatched junction nucleotides: 9. From germline, CDR1 is LNHDA and CDR2 SQIVND (reference sequence). The CDR3 extends over 15 amino acids.

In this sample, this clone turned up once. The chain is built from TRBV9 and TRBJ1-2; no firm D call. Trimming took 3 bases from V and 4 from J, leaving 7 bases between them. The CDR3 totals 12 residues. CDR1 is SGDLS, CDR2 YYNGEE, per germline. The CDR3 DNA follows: TGTGCCAGCAGCGGCGCTTCCTATGGCTACACCTTC. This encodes CASSGASYGYTF.

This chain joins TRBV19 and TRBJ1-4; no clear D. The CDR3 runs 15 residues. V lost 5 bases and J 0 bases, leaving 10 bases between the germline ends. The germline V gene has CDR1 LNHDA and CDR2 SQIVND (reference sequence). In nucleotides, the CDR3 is TGTGCCAGTAGTTTAGGAACGGCAACTAATGAAAAACTGTTTTTT. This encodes CASSLGTATNEKLFF.

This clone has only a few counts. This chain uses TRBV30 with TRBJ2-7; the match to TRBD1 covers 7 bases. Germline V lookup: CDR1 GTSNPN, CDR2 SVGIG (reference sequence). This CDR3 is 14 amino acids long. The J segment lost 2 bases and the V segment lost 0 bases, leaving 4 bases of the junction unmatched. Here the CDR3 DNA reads TGTGCCTGGAGTGTGTCAGGGGGACCCTACGAGCAGTACTTC. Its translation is CAWSVSGGPYEQYF.

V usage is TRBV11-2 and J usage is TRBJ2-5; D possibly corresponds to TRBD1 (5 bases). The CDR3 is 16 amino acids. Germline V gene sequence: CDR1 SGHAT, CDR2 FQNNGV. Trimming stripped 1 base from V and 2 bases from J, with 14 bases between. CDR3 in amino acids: CASSLAVQAHQETQYF. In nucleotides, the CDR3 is TGTGCCAGCAGCTTAGCGGTACAGGCCCATCAAGAGACCCAGTACTTC. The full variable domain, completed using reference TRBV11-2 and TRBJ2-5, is EAGVAQSPRYKIIEKRQSVAFWCNPISGHATLYWYQQILGQGPKLLIQFQNNGVVDDSQLPKDRFSAERLKGVDSTLKIQPAKLEDSAVYLCASSLAVQAHQETQYFGPGTRLLVL.

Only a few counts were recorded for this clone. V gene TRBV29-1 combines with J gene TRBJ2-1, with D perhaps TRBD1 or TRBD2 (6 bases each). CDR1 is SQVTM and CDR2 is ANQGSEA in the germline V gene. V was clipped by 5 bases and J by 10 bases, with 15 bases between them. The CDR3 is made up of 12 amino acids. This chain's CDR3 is CSVNLGGGEQFF. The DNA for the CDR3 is TGCAGCGTTAATTTAGGGGGAGGCGAGCAGTTCTTC.

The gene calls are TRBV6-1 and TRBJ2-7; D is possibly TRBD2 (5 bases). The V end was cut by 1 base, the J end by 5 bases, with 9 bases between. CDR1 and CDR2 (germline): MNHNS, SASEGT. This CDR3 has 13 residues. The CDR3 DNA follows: TGTGCCAGCAGTGAAGGGGAGAGGGACGAGCAGTACTTC. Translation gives CASSEGERDEQYF.

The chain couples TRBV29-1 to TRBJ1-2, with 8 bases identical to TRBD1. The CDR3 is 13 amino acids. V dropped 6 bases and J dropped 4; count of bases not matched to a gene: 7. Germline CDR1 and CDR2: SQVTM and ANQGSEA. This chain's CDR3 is CSVSQGVVYGYTF. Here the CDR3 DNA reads TGCAGCGTCTCACAGGGGGTGGTCTATGGCTACACCTTC.

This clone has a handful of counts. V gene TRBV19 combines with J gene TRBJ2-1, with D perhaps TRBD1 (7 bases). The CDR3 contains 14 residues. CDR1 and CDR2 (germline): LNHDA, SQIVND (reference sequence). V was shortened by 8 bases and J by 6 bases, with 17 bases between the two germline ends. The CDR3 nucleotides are TGTGCCAGTGAATCGGGAGCAGGGGGCAATGAGCAGTTCTTC. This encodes CASESGAGGNEQFF. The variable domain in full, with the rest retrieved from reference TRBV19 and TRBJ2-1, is DGGITQSPKYLFRKEGQNVTLSCEQNLNHDAMYWYRQDPGQGLRLIYYSQIVNDFQKGDIAEGYSVSREKKESFPLTVTSAQKNPTAFYLCASESGAGGNEQFFGPGTRLTVL.

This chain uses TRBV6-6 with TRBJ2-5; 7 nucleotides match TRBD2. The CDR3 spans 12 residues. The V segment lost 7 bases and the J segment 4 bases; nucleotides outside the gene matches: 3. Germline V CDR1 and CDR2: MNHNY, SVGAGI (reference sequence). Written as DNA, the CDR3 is TGTGCCAGCATGCGGGAGAGAGAGACCCAGTACTTC. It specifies CASMRERETQYF.

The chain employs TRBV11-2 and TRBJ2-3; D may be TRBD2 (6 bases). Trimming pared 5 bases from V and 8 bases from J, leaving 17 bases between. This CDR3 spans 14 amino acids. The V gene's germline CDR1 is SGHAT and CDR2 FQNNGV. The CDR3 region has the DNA TGTGCCAGCAGCGCCCTAACTAGCTTTGGTACGCAGTATTTT. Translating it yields CASSALTSFGTQYF.

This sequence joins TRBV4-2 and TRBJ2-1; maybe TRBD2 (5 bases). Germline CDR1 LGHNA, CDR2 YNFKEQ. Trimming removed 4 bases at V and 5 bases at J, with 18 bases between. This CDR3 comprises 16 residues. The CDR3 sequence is CASSRFITGTDNEQFF. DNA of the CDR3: TGTGCCAGCAGCCGATTCATAACGGGAACGGACAATGAGCAGTTCTTC.

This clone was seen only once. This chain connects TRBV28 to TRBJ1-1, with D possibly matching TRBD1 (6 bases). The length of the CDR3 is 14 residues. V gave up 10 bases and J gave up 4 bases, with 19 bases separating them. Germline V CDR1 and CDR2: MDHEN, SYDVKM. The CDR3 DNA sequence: TGTGCCATCCGGGGGATAGGGGGGGGCACTGAAGCTTTCTTT. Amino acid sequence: CAIRGIGGGTEAFF.

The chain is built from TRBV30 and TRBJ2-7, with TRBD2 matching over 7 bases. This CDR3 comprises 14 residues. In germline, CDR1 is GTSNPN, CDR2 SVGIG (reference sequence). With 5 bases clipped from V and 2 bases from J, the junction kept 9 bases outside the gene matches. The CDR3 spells CAWARSGATYEQYF. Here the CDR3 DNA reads TGTGCCTGGGCCAGAAGCGGGGCCACCTACGAGCAGTACTTC.

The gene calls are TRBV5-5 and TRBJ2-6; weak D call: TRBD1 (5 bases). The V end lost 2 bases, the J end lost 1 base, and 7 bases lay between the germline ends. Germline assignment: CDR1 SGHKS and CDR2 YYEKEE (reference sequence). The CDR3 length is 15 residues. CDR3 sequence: CASSFRASGANVLTF. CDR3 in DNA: TGTGCCAGCAGCTTCAGGGCATCTGGGGCCAACGTCCTGACTTTC.

The CDR3 nucleotides read TGTGCCAGCAGCTTAGTCCCGGGGGCTGAAGCTTTCTTT. It translates to CASSLVPGAEAFF. This chain connects TRBV7-2 to TRBJ1-1; weak D call: TRBD1 (5 bases). Per germline, CDR1 SGHTA and CDR2 FQGNSA. V lost 1 base and J 6 bases, leaving 9 bases between the germline ends. This CDR3 is built from 13 residues. Combining the CDR3 with reference TRBV7-2 and TRBJ1-1 gives the whole variable domain GAGVSQSPSNKVTEKGKDVELRCDPISGHTALYWYRQSLGQGLEFLIYFQGNSAPDKSGLPSDRFSAERTGGSVSTLTIQRTQQEDSAVYLCASSLVPGAEAFFGQGTRLTVV.

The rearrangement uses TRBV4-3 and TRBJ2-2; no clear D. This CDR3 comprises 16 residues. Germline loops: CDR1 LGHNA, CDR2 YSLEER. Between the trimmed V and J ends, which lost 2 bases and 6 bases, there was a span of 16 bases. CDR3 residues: CASSQSLLEHAGELFF. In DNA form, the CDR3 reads TGCGCCAGCAGCCAATCTCTTTTGGAGCACGCCGGGGAGCTGTTTTTT.

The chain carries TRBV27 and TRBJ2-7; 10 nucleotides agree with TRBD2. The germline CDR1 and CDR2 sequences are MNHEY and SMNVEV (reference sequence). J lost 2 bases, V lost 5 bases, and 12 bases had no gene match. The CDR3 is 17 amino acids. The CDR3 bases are TGTGCCAGCAGTCCTAATGGACTAGCGGAGATACCCTACGAGCAGTACTTC. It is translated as CASSPNGLAEIPYEQYF.

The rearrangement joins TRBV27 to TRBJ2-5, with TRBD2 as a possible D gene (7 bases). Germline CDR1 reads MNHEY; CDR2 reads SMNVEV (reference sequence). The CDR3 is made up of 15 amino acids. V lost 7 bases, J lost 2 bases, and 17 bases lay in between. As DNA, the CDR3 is TGTGCCAGCAAGGGGGGGGTTGTGGGGCAAGAGACCCAGTACTTC. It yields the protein CASKGGVVGQETQYF.

The CDR3 nucleotides are TGTGCCAGCAGCTTGTTGGGGAACACTGAAGCTTTCTTT. It is translated as CASSLLGNTEAFF. The rearrangement uses TRBV5-4 and TRBJ1-1; no clear D gene. Trimming removed 1 base at V and 1 base at J, with 5 bases between. CDR3 length: 13 amino acids. Germline V lookup: CDR1 SGHNT, CDR2 YYREEE (reference sequence). Full variable domain (missing parts from reference TRBV5-4 and TRBJ1-1): ETGVTQSPTHLIKTRGQQVTLRCSSQSGHNTVSWYQQALGQGPQFIFQYYREEENGRGNFPPRFSGLQFPNYSSELNVNALELDDSALYLCASSLLGNTEAFFGQGTRLTVV.